These 5 T cell receptor beta chains were all obtained from the same sample, sequenced in a study of blood T cell repertoires in COVID-19. Only in-frame clones appear in the TCRdb table, and some are missing; sequencing was by immunoSEQ multiplex PCR. The sample shows 30,000 or so clones, 89% of them seen only once. Sequencing was done on a sample of peripheral blood. Receptors originate from a middle-aged woman with active or convalescent COVID-19.

The chain combines TRBV7-3 with TRBJ2-3; TRBD1 matches at 8 bases. Trimming at V came to 5 bases and at J to 2 bases, leaving 6 bases not matched to a gene. The germline V gene has CDR1 SGHTA and CDR2 FQGTGA. CDR3 length: 15 amino acids. CDR3 bases: TGTGCCAGCAGCATCGACAGGGGCCTCACAGATACGCAGTATTTT. Protein: CASSIDRGLTDTQYF.

The rearrangement uses TRBV14 and TRBJ2-7, with 9 bases matching TRBD1. The V gene end was trimmed by 4 bases and the J gene end by 6 bases; junction bases not matched to a gene: 7. The germline gives CDR1 SGHDN, CDR2 FVKESK. The CDR3 totals 14 residues. CDR3 sequence: CASSPSWTGAEQYF. The CDR3 DNA follows: TGTGCCAGCAGCCCTTCCTGGACAGGGGCCGAGCAGTACTTC.

This rearrangement joins TRBV4-2 to TRBJ1-4; D is unclear. Germline lookup yields CDR1 LGHNA and CDR2 YNFKEQ. The CDR3 extends over 13 amino acids. Trimming pared 4 bases from V and 8 bases from J, leaving 11 bases between. Here the CDR3 DNA reads TGTGCCAGCAGCCCGCCCACAAGAGAAAAACTGTTTTTT. It encodes CASSPPTREKLFF.

With regard to this clone: One end of the junction varies from germline; a read error may be responsible. V gene TRBV7-7 combines with J gene TRBJ2-1; 12 nucleotides agree with TRBD2. CDR1 is SSHAT and CDR2 is FNYEAQ in the germline V gene (reference sequence). The CDR3 extends over 15 amino acids. CDR3 nucleotide sequence: TGTGCTAGCAGCTTAGGACTAGCGGGAAGGGATGAGCAGTTCTTC. Protein: CASSLGLAGRDEQFF.

The V gene is TRBV5-8, the J gene TRBJ2-3; 8 positions agree with TRBD1. V was clipped by 4 bases and J by 3 bases; unmatched bases: 13. The CDR3 length is 17 residues. The germline gives CDR1 SGHTS, CDR2 YDEGEE. The CDR3 sequence is CASSGGTGRRTTDTQYF. The DNA for the CDR3 is TGTGCCAGCAGCGGGGGGACAGGCAGGCGGACTACAGATACGCAGTATTTT. Full variable domain (rest looked up from reference TRBV5-8 and TRBJ2-3): EAGVTQSPTHLIKTRGQQATLRCSPISGHTSVYWYQQALGLGLQFLLWYDEGEERNRGNFPPRFSGRQFPNYSSELNVNALELEDSALYLCASSGGTGRRTTDTQYFGPGTRLTVL.